This T cell receptor beta chain was retrieved from a study of blood T cells in healthy people across ages. Per sample, no less than 5.5 micrograms of total RNA were extracted. Study observations and caveats: CMV status of donors was unknown, possibly confounding expanded clonotype changes.

A J-beta primer mix and a sample-barcoded 5' primer were used in a second PCR of about 6 to 12 cycles. Tags on each cDNA molecule came from a template-switch adaptor with 12 random nucleotides. TCRdb reanalysed the 5' RACE reads using MiXCR and keeps one entry per CDR3 protein. Of 800,000 to 1,300,000 distinct CDR3 sequences in the sample, approximately 26% were seen once. As for this clonotype: Its antigen is not known.

Germline loops: CDR1 SGHVS, CDR2 FNYEAQ. CDR3 length: 17 amino acids. V was clipped by 4 bases and J by 5 bases; unmatched bases: 10. These sequences were also reported in another study, on T cells of mothers and their children.

The sequence came from a girl aged 2 to 10 in good health. The sequenced material came from blood. The chain recombines TRBV7-6 with TRBJ2-1; 11 bases align to TRBD2. DNA for the CDR3: TGTGCCAGCAGCTACACATCCGGGACTAGCGGCAACAATGAGCAGTTCTTC. Its translation is CASSYTSGTSGNNEQFF. Based on the CDR3 plus reference TRBV7-6 and TRBJ2-1, the full variable domain is GAGVSQSPRYKVTKRGQDVALRCDPISGHVSLYWYRQALGQGPEFLTYFNYEAQQDKSGLPNDRFSAERPEGSISTLTIQRTEQRDSAMYRCASSYTSGTSGNNEQFFGPGTRLTVL.